This TCR beta chain is from a study of cytomegalovirus exposure and HLA in healthy donors. Study summary: Clustering assigned 70% to 90% of the approximately 400 genotyped donors to the Caucasian-associated ancestry cluster. Study conclusions and caveats: In a later analysis, TCR association rates varied by HLA locus: DRB1 most, HLA-C fewest. Analysis performed later found 16,951 TCR beta sequences associated with HLA alleles at 0.05 false discovery rate.

The primer mix had 60 Vbeta and 13 Jbeta primers. Clones were read by immunoSEQ multiplex PCR, and TCRdb kept only the in-frame ones, dropping some. The data contain 180,000 or so clones, around four fifths of them singletons. About this clone: As yet, its antigen is unknown.

The sequenced material came from PBMCs. The clonotype was recovered from a woman in her 30s in good health and CMV-seronegative.

The CDR3 DNA follows: TGTGCCAGCAGCTTAGTTGGGACAGTCCCAAATTCACCCCTCCACTTT. Residues: CASSLVGTVPNSPLHF. The J gene is TRBJ1-6, the V gene TRBV11-2, with 7 bases fitting TRBD1. CDR3 length: 16 amino acids. V was clipped by 1 base and J by 7 bases; unmatched bases: 7. Germline CDR1 SGHAT, CDR2 FQNNGV.